Given below is one TCR beta chain in context. Its antigen is unknown. Base qualities are not at hand, and no much larger clone is one base apart. Via the germline V gene, CDR1 is SGDLS and CDR2 YYNGEE. Including the terminal cysteine and phenylalanine, the CDR3 comprises 19 residues. Only the CDR3 DNA is retained, 57 bases long and in frame from the first base. V ends up 4 bases short and J 5 bases short, with an unmatched junction base count of 15. Focal radiation therapy combined with CTLA-4 blockade (ipilimumab) was tested in patients with chemo-refractory metastatic non-small-cell lung cancer. The library was made by the immunoSEQ multiplex PCR assay. TCRdb took this table from immuneACCESS and kept in-frame rearrangements with V and J called. Such tables lack part of the clones; where checked against another copy, unresolved V genes explain under half of the gap, and the rest is unexplained. The sample table records 60,000 to 70,000 clones; roughly 85% of these occur just once. The top ten clones comprise 8% to 10% of the sample.

The sample comes from a study of radiotherapy plus CTLA-4 blockade in lung cancer (dated by TCRdb to 2016 to 2019). As for the study more broadly: Objective responses were observed in 15% to 20% of enrolled patients, and disease control was achieved in less than 40%. What the study reported, not specific to this receptor: The strongest predictors of response were reported to be early dynamic shifts in blood T cell clones along with a rise in serum interferon-beta following radiation. After treatment with radiotherapy and ipilimumab, TCR clones that originated in tumors expanded in peripheral blood.

The rearrangement joined TRBV9 to TRBJ2-3, with 14 junctional bases fitting TRBD2. This clonotype originated in a human donor with non-small cell lung cancer who had a complete response to radiotherapy plus ipilimumab. The material was peripheral blood, obtained from a patient treated with radiotherapy plus ipilimumab. The CDR3 in this case is CASSPDPGLAGAEGDTQYF. The nucleotide sequence is TGTGCCAGCAGCCCCGACCCGGGACTAGCGGGGGCCGAAGGAGATACGCAGTATTTT.